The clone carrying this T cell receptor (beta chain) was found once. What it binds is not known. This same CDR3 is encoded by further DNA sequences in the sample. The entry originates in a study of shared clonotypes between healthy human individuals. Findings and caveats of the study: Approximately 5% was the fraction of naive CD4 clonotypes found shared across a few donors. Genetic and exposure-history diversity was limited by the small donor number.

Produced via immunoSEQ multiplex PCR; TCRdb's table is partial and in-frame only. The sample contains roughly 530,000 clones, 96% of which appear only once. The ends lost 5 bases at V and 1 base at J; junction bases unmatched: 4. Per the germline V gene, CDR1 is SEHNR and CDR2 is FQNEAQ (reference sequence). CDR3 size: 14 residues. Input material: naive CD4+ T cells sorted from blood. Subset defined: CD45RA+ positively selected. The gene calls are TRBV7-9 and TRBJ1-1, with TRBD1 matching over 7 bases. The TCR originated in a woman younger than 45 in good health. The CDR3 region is CASSPRQGNTEAFF. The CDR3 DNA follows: TGTGCCAGCAGCCCCCGACAGGGGAACACTGAAGCTTTCTTT.